This T cell receptor (beta chain) was sequenced in a study of shared clonotypes between healthy human individuals. Study-level information: Donors consisted of two women and a few men between 18 and 49.

Germline loops: CDR1 MDHEN, CDR2 SYDVKM. V was trimmed by 4 bases and J by 0 bases, leaving 13 bases between them. The CDR3 spans 16 residues. Profiling relied on immunoSEQ multiplex PCR, and the TCRdb table lists in-frame clones only, not all of them. The repertoire holds over a million clones, 95% to 97% seen once, with 1% to 1.5% in the top ten. The chain is built from TRBV28 and TRBJ1-5; no clear D gene. This TCR came from a young man in good health. Sequencing was carried out using naive CD4+ T cells sorted from blood. Sample subset: CD45RA+ positively selected. The DNA of the CDR3 is TGTGCCAGCAGTTCCCCCCCCGCTTCTAGCAATCAGCCCCAGCATTTT. It translates to CASSSPPASSNQPQHF.